The clone carrying this T cell receptor beta chain was counted a few times. This specimen includes other DNA sequences encoding the same CDR3. Germline V gene data show CDR1 as KGHSH and CDR2 as LQKENI. The V and J ends lost 1 base and 2 bases respectively, with 9 bases between them. CDR3 length equals 15 residues. The sample comes from a study of blood T cell repertoires in COVID-19. The wider study: COVID-19 samples, acute and convalescent, were from the United States, Italy and Spain. The cDNA or gDNA used as material had been derived from T cells, B-cell-depleted T cells, or PBMCs.

Participants, about 18 to 100 years old, spanned more than 20 US areas. In assigning cohorts, the study relied on participant-reported clinical history. Generated by immunoSEQ multiplex PCR, the TCRdb table keeps only in-frame clones and is missing some. The data hold hundreds of thousands of clones, with 80% to 90% observed a single time. The V gene is TRBV18, the J gene TRBJ2-1; TRBD2 might be the D (6 bases). Sequenced: PBMCs or T cells enriched from blood (not recorded which). This sequence was found in a woman in her forties or fifties who had been exposed to COVID-19. The CDR3 DNA follows: TGTGCCAGCTCACCACGGGACTCCGCCTACAATGAGCAGTTCTTC. Its translation is CASSPRDSAYNEQFF. The complete variable domain, with remaining parts taken from reference TRBV18 and TRBJ2-1, reads NAGVMQNPRHLVRRRGQEARLRCSPMKGHSHVYWYRQLPEEGLKFMVYLQKENIIDESGMPKERFSAEFPKEGPSILRIQQVVRGDSAAYFCASSPRDSAYNEQFFGPGTRLTVL.